Presented here are 12 T cell receptor beta chains from one specimen sequenced in a study of blood T cell repertoires in COVID-19. Repertoires were generated with immunoSEQ multiplex PCR, while TCRdb's copy carries only in-frame clones and drops some. The table records approximately 170,000 clones, roughly 80% of them present only once. The sequenced material came from peripheral blood. These receptors originate from a woman of 80 years or more with acute or convalescent COVID-19.

A few counts support this clone. This chain links TRBV27 with TRBJ2-7, with D possibly being TRBD2 (6 bases). This CDR3 is 14 amino acids long. The germline V gene has CDR1 MNHEY and CDR2 SMNVEV (reference sequence). Trimming cost V 6 bases and J 3 bases, with 15 bases left between them. The CDR3 coding sequence is TGTGCCAGCAGGTCTCTGGGACTTATCTACGAGCAGTACTTC. Translating it yields CASRSLGLIYEQYF.

The chain has TRBV15 and TRBJ1-5; TRBD1 might be the D (5 bases). This CDR3 spans 14 amino acids. CDR1 is LNHNV, CDR2 YYDKDF, per germline (reference sequence). V lost 0 bases and J lost 6, with 9 bases in between. DNA for the CDR3: TGTGCCACCAGCAGAGATAGGGGAGGTCAGCCCCAGCATTTT. Encoded protein: CATSRDRGGQPQHF.

This sequence joins TRBV6-1 and TRBJ1-5, with D maybe TRBD1 (6 bases). CDR1 is MNHNS, CDR2 SASEGT, per germline. CDR3 length equals 14 residues. V lost 0 bases to trimming and J lost 5 bases, with 8 bases between them. The CDR3 is CASSEAGGHQPQHF. The CDR3 DNA is TGTGCCAGCAGTGAAGCAGGGGGTCATCAGCCCCAGCATTTT.

This clone was found a few times. The rearrangement links TRBV6-5 to TRBJ1-6; D gene uncertain. Per germline, CDR1 MNHEY and CDR2 SVGAGI. The CDR3 covers 13 residues. With 6 bases removed from V and 0 bases from J, the gap between germline ends came to 3 bases. CDR3 sequence: CASRASYNSPLHF. For the CDR3, the DNA is TGTGCCAGCAGAGCCTCCTATAATTCACCCCTCCACTTT.

The chain links TRBV2 to TRBJ1-5; D possibly corresponds to TRBD1 (5 bases). Trimming removed 4 bases at V and 6 bases at J, with 13 bases between. CDR1 and CDR2 (germline): SNHLY, FYNNEI. This CDR3 is built from 14 residues. Written as DNA, the CDR3 is TGTGCCAGCAGTGGGTGGCAGGGAGGTCAGCCCCAGCATTTT. Translated, it gives CASSGWQGGQPQHF.

The chain is built from TRBV2 and TRBJ1-6; D remains ambiguous. V lost 7 bases, J lost 0 bases, and 7 bases lay in between. Germline V gives CDR1 SNHLY, CDR2 FYNNEI. The CDR3 has 14 residues. DNA of the CDR3: TGTGCCAGCATTCCAGACTCCTATAATTCACCCCTCCACTTT. Protein sequence: CASIPDSYNSPLHF. The whole variable domain, remainder taken from reference TRBV2 and TRBJ1-6, is EPEVTQTPSHQVTQMGQEVILRCVPISNHLYFYWYRQILGQKVEFLVSFYNNEISEKSEIFDDQFSVERPDGSNFTLKIRSTKLEDSAMYFCASIPDSYNSPLHFGNGTRLTVT.

The chain employs TRBV6-5 and TRBJ2-1; perhaps TRBD2 as D (5 bases). Trimming removed 6 bases at V and 1 base at J, with 10 bases between. There are 14 residues in the CDR3. Germline CDR1 is MNHEY and CDR2 is SVGAGI. The CDR3 spells CASSRGLSYNEQFF. CDR3 DNA sequence: TGTGCCAGCAGCCGAGGACTGTCCTACAATGAGCAGTTCTTC.

J is TRBJ2-2 and V is TRBV25-1, with 9 bases aligning to TRBD1. Germline CDR1 reads MGHDK; CDR2 reads SYGVNS. J was trimmed by 4 bases and V by 6 bases; bases with no gene match: 6. The CDR3 has 15 residues. CDR3 residues: CASRGDRVITGELFF. The CDR3 DNA is TGTGCCAGCAGGGGGGACAGGGTGATCACCGGGGAGCTGTTTTTT.

The J gene is TRBJ2-5, the V gene TRBV19; TRBD1 matches 8 bases. J was trimmed by 0 bases and V by 4 bases; bases with no gene match: 19. The CDR3 totals 20 residues. CDR1 and CDR2 (germline): LNHDA, SQIVND (reference sequence). As DNA, the CDR3 is TGTGCCAGTAGTAAATACCCCCAGGGGGCGAGGGCAAGCCACCAAGAGACCCAGTACTTC. Its translation is CASSKYPQGARASHQETQYF.

This clone was found once. The rearrangement links TRBV4-2 to TRBJ1-1; maybe TRBD1 (6 bases). Trimming took off 4 bases at V and 6 bases at J, with 12 bases between the two ends. This CDR3 region has 13 residues. Per germline, CDR1 LGHNA and CDR2 YNFKEQ. CDR3 coding DNA: TGTGCCAGCAGCCCGGGGGCGGGGGCTGAAGCTTTCTTT. Encoded protein: CASSPGAGAEAFF.

V is TRBV19 and J is TRBJ1-2, with 9 bases aligning to TRBD1. Trimming cost V 3 bases and J 8 bases; bases outside gene matches: 10. CDR1 and CDR2 from the germline V gene are LNHDA and SQIVND (reference sequence). This CDR3 contains 15 residues. The chain's CDR3 is CASSMLGQGPRGYTF. The CDR3 DNA sequence: TGTGCCAGTAGTATGTTGGGACAGGGCCCACGGGGCTACACCTTC.

J is TRBJ2-7 and V is TRBV3-1 (or the pseudogene TRBV3-2), with a possible D match to TRBD1 (6 bases). The CDR3 spans 14 residues. Trimming left V 0 bases short and J 3 bases short, with 9 bases between. Germline V gene data show CDR1 as LGHDT and CDR2 as YNNKEL (reference sequence). CDR3 protein: CASSQEDSDYEQYF. The CDR3 DNA is TGTGCCAGCAGCCAAGAGGACAGTGACTACGAGCAGTACTTC.